These 16 T cell receptor beta chains originate from one sample sequenced in a study of T cell responses to AZD1222 COVID-19 vaccine. Measured with immunoSEQ multiplex PCR; TCRdb has only the in-frame clones, and not every one. The sample holds roughly 89,000 clones, approximately 90% seen once. Here the sequenced sample was peripheral blood, taken on day 0 of MenACWY control vaccination. The receptors derive from an adult in good health.

In this sample, this clone turned up a few times. V usage is TRBV5-4 and J usage is TRBJ1-1; the D gene is possibly TRBD1 (5 bases). Germline CDR1 is SGHNT and CDR2 is YYREEE (reference sequence). V lost 4 bases, J lost 4 bases, and 14 bases lay in between. This CDR3 region has 14 residues. CDR3 sequence (DNA): TGTGCCAGCAGCGCCGAAGGCAGGGTCACTGAAGCTTTCTTT. Translating gives CASSAEGRVTEAFF.

This chain joins TRBV6-5 and TRBJ1-5, with a tentative D call TRBD1 (5 bases). CDR1 and CDR2 (germline): MNHEY, SVGAGI. The CDR3 is made up of 16 amino acids. V dropped 0 bases and J dropped 7 bases, with 16 bases sitting between them. CDR3 bases: TGTGCCAGCAGTTACTCGTCCGTGGGGGTCGGGCAGCCCCAGCATTTT. Amino acids: CASSYSSVGVGQPQHF.

This chain uses TRBV7-9 with TRBJ2-1; 8 bases map to TRBD2. J lost 3 bases, V lost 9 bases, and 7 bases had no gene match. CDR1 and CDR2 from the germline V gene are SEHNR and FQNEAQ (reference sequence). The CDR3 covers 14 residues. CDR3 protein: CASQVAGGYNEQFF. In DNA, the CDR3 is TGTGCCAGTCAGGTGGCGGGAGGCTACAATGAGCAGTTCTTC.

This rearrangement joins TRBV30 to TRBJ1-2; no definite D call. Germline values: CDR1 GTSNPN, CDR2 SVGIG (reference sequence). This CDR3 has 13 residues. V lost 2 bases, J lost 2 bases, and 9 bases lay in between. CDR3 nucleotide sequence: TGTGCCTGGAGTTTTGCGAGCAACTATGGCTACACCTTC. This gives the protein CAWSFASNYGYTF.

The sample holds a few counts of this clone. This rearrangement joins TRBV24-1 to TRBJ2-1; 13 nucleotides line up with TRBD2. V gave up 7 bases and J gave up 6 bases; unmatched junction bases: 2. The germline V gene encodes CDR1 KGHDR and CDR2 SFDVKD. There are 14 residues in the CDR3. CDR3 coding DNA: TGTGCCACCAGGGGACTAGCGGGGTCCAATGAGCAGTTCTTC. It encodes CATRGLAGSNEQFF.

This chain joins TRBV19 and TRBJ1-1; no clear D gene. Between the trimmed V and J ends, which lost 0 bases and 7 bases, there was a span of 12 bases. Germline assignment: CDR1 LNHDA and CDR2 SQIVND (reference sequence). This CDR3 is built from 14 residues. The CDR3 coding sequence is TGTGCCAGTAGTATAGATCGAAAGGGTGTTGAAGCTTTCTTT. Translating gives CASSIDRKGVEAFF. The full variable domain, rest sourced from reference TRBV19 and TRBJ1-1, is DGGITQSPKYLFRKEGQNVTLSCEQNLNHDAMYWYRQDPGQGLRLIYYSQIVNDFQKGDIAEGYSVSREKKESFPLTVTSAQKNPTAFYLCASSIDRKGVEAFFGQGTRLTVV.

The chain carries TRBV5-4 and TRBJ2-2; the D gene is possibly TRBD1 (5 bases). The CDR3 contains 16 residues. CDR1 and CDR2 (germline): SGHNT, YYREEE (reference sequence). V dropped 0 bases and J dropped 2 bases, with 11 bases sitting between them. This CDR3 reads CASSLAGNSNTGELFF. CDR3 sequence (DNA): TGTGCCAGCAGCTTGGCAGGGAATAGTAACACCGGGGAGCTGTTTTTT.

The CDR3 loop reads CASSPRTGSYGYTF. The CDR3 nucleotides read TGTGCCAGCAGTCCACGGACAGGGTCCTATGGCTACACCTTC. The chain uses TRBV6-5 and TRBJ1-2, with TRBD1 matching 8 bases. CDR1 MNHEY and CDR2 SVGAGI come from the germline V gene. This CDR3 has 14 amino acids. The trim removed 5 bases at V and 4 bases at J, leaving 6 bases unmatched.

This clone was seen just once. The chain carries TRBV11-2 and TRBJ1-4, with D unclear. The V end lost 4 bases, the J end lost 5 bases, and 14 bases lay between the germline ends. The CDR3 sequence is 15 residues long. Germline assignment: CDR1 SGHAT and CDR2 FQNNGV. The CDR3 is CASSSDGTPNEKLFF. In DNA, the CDR3 is TGTGCCAGCAGCTCGGACGGCACACCGAATGAAAAACTGTTTTTT.

This chain links TRBV27 with TRBJ1-3; no firm D call. The germline gives CDR1 MNHEY, CDR2 SMNVEV (reference sequence). V was trimmed by 4 bases and J by 0 bases, leaving 7 bases between them. The CDR3 is made up of 14 amino acids. The CDR3 loop is CASSSISSGNTIYF. The DNA of the CDR3 is TGTGCCAGCAGTTCCATTAGCTCTGGAAACACCATATATTTT.

This chain links TRBV28 with TRBJ1-4, with a possible D match to TRBD1 (6 bases). The CDR3 has 13 residues. Trimming left V 8 bases short and J 8 bases short, with 15 bases between. CDR1 and CDR2 (germline): MDHEN, SYDVKM. In DNA, the CDR3 is TGTGCCAGCGAGGTGCAGGGGCGAGAAAAACTGTTTTTT. This codes for CASEVQGREKLFF.

This clone has a single count. The V call is TRBV7-3, the J call TRBJ1-1; the D is unclear. The CDR3 sequence is 13 residues long. The V gene lost 4 bases and the J gene lost 5 bases, with 11 bases spanning the gap. The V gene's germline CDR1 is SGHTA and CDR2 FQGTGA. Here the CDR3 reads CASSSTIVTEAFF. CDR3 sequence (DNA): TGTGCCAGCAGCTCAACCATCGTTACTGAAGCTTTCTTT.

This sequence joins TRBV4-3 and TRBJ2-2, with 8 bases lining up with TRBD1. The V segment lost 6 bases and the J segment 0 bases; nucleotides outside the gene matches: 9. The CDR3 sequence is 17 residues long. The germline CDR1 and CDR2 sequences are LGHNA and YSLEER. The CDR3 DNA sequence: TGCGCCAGCAGTCCATTGTCGGGACAGGCGAACACCGGGGAGCTGTTTTTT. Amino acids: CASSPLSGQANTGELFF.

The chain is built from TRBV7-7 and TRBJ1-3; D not certain. V lost 3 bases and J 2 bases, leaving 5 bases between the germline ends. The germline CDR1 and CDR2 sequences are SSHAT and FNYEAQ (reference sequence). The CDR3 runs to 13 residues. CDR3 protein: CASSFTAGNTIYF. DNA for the CDR3: TGTGCCAGCAGCTTTACAGCTGGAAACACCATATATTTT.

In its sample, this clone was seen once. The chain uses TRBV29-1 and TRBJ1-2, with 8 bases aligning to TRBD1. CDR3 size: 14 residues. CDR1 is SQVTM and CDR2 is ANQGSEA in the germline V gene. J gave up 1 base and V 7 bases, and 8 bases lay outside the gene matches. CDR3: CSAARTGYNYGYTF. The CDR3 region has the DNA TGCAGCGCCGCTAGGACAGGGTATAACTATGGCTACACCTTC.

The CDR3 loop reads CASSQGSGRALENEQFF. For the CDR3, the DNA is TGTGCCAGCAGCCAGGGGAGCGGGAGGGCCTTGGAGAATGAGCAGTTCTTC. This chain connects TRBV4-2 to TRBJ2-1, with TRBD2 identical over 10 bases. This CDR3 region has 17 residues. Germline V CDR1 and CDR2: LGHNA, YNFKEQ. V lost 3 bases and J lost 7; bases outside the gene matches: 12.